The 17 T cell receptor beta chains given below trace back to one sample, sequenced in a study of Ad26.COV2.S vaccination and SARS-CoV-2 variants. This sample's treatment: over 15 received Ad26.COV2.S at low or high dose, single or two shots; 5 received placebo; per-sample allocation not given. Day 63 after the first vaccine or placebo injection was the time point for sampling. Profiling relied on immunoSEQ multiplex PCR, and the TCRdb table lists in-frame clones only, not all of them. Of over 400,000 clones in the sample, 92% were seen once. The input for sequencing was peripheral blood, taken in a trial of Ad26.COV2.S vaccine versus placebo. Receptor source: a person aged 18-65 years who received the Ad26.COV2.S COVID-19 vaccine or a placebo.

The chain combines TRBV28 with TRBJ2-2; D unresolved. The CDR3 runs 13 residues. Trimming cost V 3 bases and J 7 bases, with 9 bases left between them. CDR1 and CDR2 from the germline V gene are MDHEN and SYDVKM. The CDR3 nucleotides read TGTGCCAGCAGTTTCAGAGGCGGCGGGGAGCTGTTTTTT. This encodes CASSFRGGGELFF. The complete variable domain, with remaining parts taken from reference TRBV28 and TRBJ2-2, reads DVKVTQSSRYLVKRTGEKVFLECVQDMDHENMFWYRQDPGLGLRLIYFSYDVKMKEKGDIPEGYSVSREKKERFSLILESASTNQTSMYLCASSFRGGGELFFGEGSRLTVL.

This clone was observed a single time. The rearrangement uses TRBV7-9 and TRBJ1-5; a possible D gene is TRBD1 (6 bases). Per germline, CDR1 SEHNR and CDR2 FQNEAQ (reference sequence). Trimming took off 6 bases at V and 3 bases at J, with 12 bases between the two ends. There are 14 residues in the CDR3. The CDR3 bases are TGTGCCAGCAGTTCGACAGGAGACAATCAGCCCCAGCATTTT. Its protein is CASSSTGDNQPQHF.

The CDR3 sequence: CATSEGGGYTF. The DNA of the CDR3 is TGTGCCACCAGCGAGGGGGGTGGCTACACCTTC. The chain combines TRBV15 with TRBJ1-2, with D perhaps matching TRBD1 (6 bases). Germline CDR1 reads LNHNV; CDR2 reads YYDKDF (reference sequence). Between the trimmed V and J ends, which lost 5 bases and 7 bases, there was a span of 8 bases. This CDR3 is 11 amino acids long.

The chain uses TRBV6-5 and TRBJ1-6, with TRBD1 identical over 12 bases. Germline lookup yields CDR1 MNHEY and CDR2 SVGAGI. The CDR3 totals 15 residues. J was trimmed by 10 bases and V by 2 bases; bases with no gene match: 3. The CDR3 coding sequence is TGTGCCAGCAGTTACGGGACAGGGGGCGGGTCACCCCTCCACTTT. Its translation is CASSYGTGGGSPLHF.

Turning to this clone: Other DNA sequences of this sample code for an identical CDR3. CDR3 nucleotides: TGTGCCAGCAGTTTAGACAGGGGGCTTTACGAGCAGTACTTC. Protein product: CASSLDRGLYEQYF. The gene calls are TRBV28 and TRBJ2-7, with 10 positions matching TRBD1. J was trimmed by 4 bases and V by 2 bases; bases with no gene match: 2. CDR1 and CDR2 from the germline V gene are MDHEN and SYDVKM. CDR3 length: 14 amino acids.

The chain links TRBV9 to TRBJ1-6; no clear D. V lost 0 bases, J lost 6 bases, and 10 bases lay in between. Per germline, CDR1 SGDLS and CDR2 YYNGEE. The CDR3 totals 15 residues. The CDR3 coding sequence is TGTGCCAGCAGCGTAGTACGACTGTTTAATTCACCCCTCCACTTT. It codes for CASSVVRLFNSPLHF.

A single count supports this clone. The CDR3 loop reads CSASVNTQYF. CDR3 in DNA: TGCAGTGCTTCGGTGAATACGCAGTATTTT. This chain uses TRBV20-1 with TRBJ2-3; D remains ambiguous. CDR1 is DFQATT and CDR2 is SNEGSKA in the germline V gene (reference sequence). V was trimmed by 5 bases and J by 7 bases, leaving 7 bases between them. CDR3 length: 10 amino acids.

In DNA, the CDR3 is TGCGCCAGCAGCTCCCCGAACTATGGCTACACCTTC. Its translation: CASSSPNYGYTF. This chain connects TRBV5-1 to TRBJ1-2, with D unresolved. V lost 3 bases to trimming and J lost 2 bases, with 5 bases between them. Germline CDR1 is SGHRS and CDR2 is YFSETQ. This CDR3 region has 12 residues.

The V gene is TRBV20-1, the J gene TRBJ2-1; D call uncertain. Looked up from germline, CDR1 is DFQATT and CDR2 is SNEGSKA (reference sequence). CDR3 size: 10 residues. The V end was cut by 6 bases, the J end by 4 bases, with 4 bases between. The CDR3 region is CSAVYNEQFF. CDR3 nucleotides: TGCAGTGCCGTGTACAATGAGCAGTTCTTC.

This chain connects TRBV9 to TRBJ2-2; possibly TRBD2 for D (5 bases). V was trimmed by 4 bases and J by 2 bases, leaving 15 bases between them. The CDR3 runs to 16 residues. CDR1 and CDR2 from the germline V gene are SGDLS and YYNGEE. CDR3 sequence reads: CASSPGWRANTGELFF. The DNA for the CDR3 is TGTGCCAGCAGCCCAGGTTGGCGGGCCAACACCGGGGAGCTGTTTTTT.

The genes are TRBV4-2 and TRBJ2-5; 9 nucleotides align to TRBD2. The V gene's germline CDR1 is LGHNA and CDR2 YNFKEQ. J gave up 3 bases and V 1 base, and 3 bases lay outside the gene matches. This CDR3 contains 15 residues. CDR3 sequence (DNA): TGTGCCAGCAGCCAAGTCCTAGCGGGGAAAGAGACCCAGTACTTC. Its protein is CASSQVLAGKETQYF.

The chain has TRBV6-5 and TRBJ1-5; a weak D match, TRBD1 (6 bases). The germline V gene has CDR1 MNHEY and CDR2 SVGAGI. Deletions cut 7 bases from V and 0 bases from J, with 10 bases between. There are 14 residues in the CDR3. The CDR3 DNA reads as TGTGCCAGCACCACAGGGATTAGCAATCAGCCCCAGCATTTT. It yields the protein CASTTGISNQPQHF.

This clone was picked up one time. This chain connects TRBV6-5 to TRBJ1-6; 9 bases are a match to TRBD1. V was clipped by 4 bases and J by 5 bases; unmatched bases: 6. Per the germline V gene, CDR1 is MNHEY and CDR2 is SVGAGI. The CDR3 sequence is 16 residues long. The CDR3 sequence is CASSSPGQGNNSPLHF. For the CDR3, the DNA is TGTGCCAGCAGTTCGCCGGGACAGGGAAATAATTCACCCCTCCACTTT.

Points on this clone: A junction boundary mismatches the germline segment, possibly from a read error. The J gene is TRBJ2-7, the V gene TRBV7-7; perhaps D is TRBD1 or TRBD2 (5 bases each). Germline CDR1 is SSHAT and CDR2 is FNYEAQ (reference sequence). The CDR3 has 15 residues. The CDR3 region is CASSFGVRDVYEQYF. The CDR3 nucleotides are TGTGCTAGCAGCTTCGGAGTCCGGGACGTCTACGAGCAGTACTTC.

The V call is TRBV19, the J call TRBJ2-7, with D possibly TRBD1 on 6 matching bases. Trimming took off 6 bases at V and 1 base at J, with 10 bases between the two ends. CDR3 length: 13 residues. Per germline, CDR1 LNHDA and CDR2 SQIVND (reference sequence). For the CDR3, the DNA is TGTGCCAGTAGGACAGGAGAATCCTACGAGCAGTACTTC. Translation gives CASRTGESYEQYF.

This clone came up once. The genes are TRBV28 and TRBJ1-5, with 9 bases that match TRBD1. Germline lookup yields CDR1 MDHEN and CDR2 SYDVKM. This CDR3 region has 16 residues. V lost 4 bases to trimming and J lost 6 bases; unmatched junction nucleotides: 10. CDR3 DNA sequence: TGTGCCAGCAGTTCACCGGGACAGGGTAGGACTCAGCCCCAGCATTTT. This codes for CASSSPGQGRTQPQHF.

The chain employs TRBV19 and TRBJ2-7; 8 bases are shared with TRBD2. The CDR3 has 14 amino acids. V trimming: 4 bases; J trimming: 2 bases; junction bases outside the gene matches: 4. Germline CDR1 is LNHDA and CDR2 is SQIVND (reference sequence). The CDR3 region is CASSTSGGTYEQYF. The CDR3 nucleotides read TGTGCCAGTAGTACAAGCGGGGGAACCTACGAGCAGTACTTC.